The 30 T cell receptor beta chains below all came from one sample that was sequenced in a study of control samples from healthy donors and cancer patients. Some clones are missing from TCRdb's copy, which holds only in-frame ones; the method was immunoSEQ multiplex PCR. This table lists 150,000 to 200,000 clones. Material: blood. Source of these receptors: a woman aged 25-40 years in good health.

CDR3 residues: CASSLWSAGSMRTEAFF. DNA for the CDR3: TGTGCCAGCAGTTTATGGTCGGCAGGGTCGATGCGCACTGAAGCTTTCTTT. V is TRBV28 and J is TRBJ1-1, with D possibly TRBD1 on 5 matching bases. Germline V gene data show CDR1 as MDHEN and CDR2 as SYDVKM. V lost 0 bases and J lost 4, with 18 bases in between. The length of the CDR3 is 17 residues.

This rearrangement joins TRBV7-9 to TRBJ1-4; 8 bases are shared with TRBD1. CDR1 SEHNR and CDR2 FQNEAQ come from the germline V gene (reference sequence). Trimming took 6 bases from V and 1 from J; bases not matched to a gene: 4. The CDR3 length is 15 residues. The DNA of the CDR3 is TGTGCCAGCAGATCCACAGGGGGAACTAATGAAAAACTGTTTTTT. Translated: CASRSTGGTNEKLFF.

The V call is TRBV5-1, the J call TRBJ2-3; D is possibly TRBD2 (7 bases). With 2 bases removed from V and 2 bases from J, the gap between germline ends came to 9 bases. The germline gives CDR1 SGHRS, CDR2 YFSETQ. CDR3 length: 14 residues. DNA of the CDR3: TGCGCCAGCAGCTTTGGGGGGGCCACAGATACGCAGTATTTT. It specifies CASSFGGATDTQYF.

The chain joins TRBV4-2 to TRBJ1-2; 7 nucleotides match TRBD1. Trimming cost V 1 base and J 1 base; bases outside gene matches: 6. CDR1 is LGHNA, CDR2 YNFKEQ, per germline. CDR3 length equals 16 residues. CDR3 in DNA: TGTGCCAGCAGCCAAGTTGCGGGACAGTTTAACTATGGCTACACCTTC. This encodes CASSQVAGQFNYGYTF.

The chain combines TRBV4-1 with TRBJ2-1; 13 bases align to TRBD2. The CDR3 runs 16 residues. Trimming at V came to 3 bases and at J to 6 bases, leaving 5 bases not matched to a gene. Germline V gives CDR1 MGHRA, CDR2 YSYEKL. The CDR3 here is CASSQTSGGRFNEQFF. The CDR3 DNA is TGCGCCAGCAGCCAGACTAGCGGGGGGCGGTTCAATGAGCAGTTCTTC.

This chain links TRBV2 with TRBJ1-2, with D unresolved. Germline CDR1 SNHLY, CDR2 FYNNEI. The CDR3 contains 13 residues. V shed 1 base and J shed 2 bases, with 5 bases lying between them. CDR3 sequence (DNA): TGTGCCAGCAGTGAAGGGGCCAACTATGGCTACACCTTC. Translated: CASSEGANYGYTF.

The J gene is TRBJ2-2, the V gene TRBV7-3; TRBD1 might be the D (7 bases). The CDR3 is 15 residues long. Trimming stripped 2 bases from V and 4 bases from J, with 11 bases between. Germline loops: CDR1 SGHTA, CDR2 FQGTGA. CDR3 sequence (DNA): TGTGCCAGCAGCTTACGGCGGGACAGCACCGGGGAGCTGTTTTTT. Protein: CASSLRRDSTGELFF.

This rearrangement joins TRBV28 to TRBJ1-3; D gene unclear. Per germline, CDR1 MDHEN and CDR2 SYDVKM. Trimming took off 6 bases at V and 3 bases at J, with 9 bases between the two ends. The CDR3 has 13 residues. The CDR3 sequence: CASRGFVGNTIYF. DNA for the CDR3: TGTGCCAGCAGAGGGTTTGTTGGAAACACCATATATTTT.

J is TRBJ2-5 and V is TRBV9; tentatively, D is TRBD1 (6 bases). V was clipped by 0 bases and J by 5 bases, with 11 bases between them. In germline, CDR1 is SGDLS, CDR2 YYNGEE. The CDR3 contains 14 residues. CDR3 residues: CASSVVGASETQYF. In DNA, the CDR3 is TGTGCCAGCAGCGTAGTGGGGGCGAGCGAGACCCAGTACTTC.

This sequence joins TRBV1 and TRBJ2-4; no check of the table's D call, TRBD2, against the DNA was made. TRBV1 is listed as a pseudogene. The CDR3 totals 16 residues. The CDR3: CTSSPGGRGSKNIQYF. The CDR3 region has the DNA TGCACCAGCAGCCCGGGGGGCCGCGGGTCCAAAAACATTCAGTACTTC.

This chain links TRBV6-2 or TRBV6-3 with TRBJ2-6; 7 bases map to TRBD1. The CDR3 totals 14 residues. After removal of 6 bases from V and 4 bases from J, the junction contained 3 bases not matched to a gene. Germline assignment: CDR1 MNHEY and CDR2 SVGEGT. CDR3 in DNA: TGTGCCAGCAGCCCGGACAGGGGGGCCAACGTCCTGACTTTC. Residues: CASSPDRGANVLTF.

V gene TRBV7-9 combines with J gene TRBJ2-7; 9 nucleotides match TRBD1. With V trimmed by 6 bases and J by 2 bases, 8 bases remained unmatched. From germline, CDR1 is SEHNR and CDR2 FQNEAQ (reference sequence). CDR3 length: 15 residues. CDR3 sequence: CASRQLGTGPYEQYF. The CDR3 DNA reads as TGTGCCAGCAGGCAGCTCGGGACAGGGCCCTACGAGCAGTACTTC. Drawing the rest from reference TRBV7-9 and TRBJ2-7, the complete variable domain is DTGVSQNPRHKITKRGQNVTFRCDPISEHNRLYWYRQTLGQGPEFLTYFQNEAQLEKSRLLSDRFSAERPKGSFSTLEIQRTEQGDSAMYLCASRQLGTGPYEQYFGPGTRLTVT.

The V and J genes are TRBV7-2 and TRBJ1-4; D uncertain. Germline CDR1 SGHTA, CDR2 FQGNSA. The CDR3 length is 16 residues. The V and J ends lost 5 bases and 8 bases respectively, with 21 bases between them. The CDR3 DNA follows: TGTGCCAGCAGCATAGGACGGCCCACCTCGGGGGAAAAACTGTTTTTT. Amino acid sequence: CASSIGRPTSGEKLFF. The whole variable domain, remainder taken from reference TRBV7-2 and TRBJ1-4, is GAGVSQSPSNKVTEKGKDVELRCDPISGHTALYWYRQSLGQGLEFLIYFQGNSAPDKSGLPSDRFSAERTGGSVSTLTIQRTQQEDSAVYLCASSIGRPTSGEKLFFGSGTQLSVL.

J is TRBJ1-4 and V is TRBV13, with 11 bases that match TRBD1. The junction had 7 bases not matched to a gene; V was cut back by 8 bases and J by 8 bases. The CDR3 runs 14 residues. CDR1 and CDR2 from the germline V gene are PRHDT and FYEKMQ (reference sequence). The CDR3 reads CASSRTGGREKLFF. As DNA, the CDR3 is TGTGCCAGCTCTAGGACAGGGGGCCGGGAAAAACTGTTTTTT.

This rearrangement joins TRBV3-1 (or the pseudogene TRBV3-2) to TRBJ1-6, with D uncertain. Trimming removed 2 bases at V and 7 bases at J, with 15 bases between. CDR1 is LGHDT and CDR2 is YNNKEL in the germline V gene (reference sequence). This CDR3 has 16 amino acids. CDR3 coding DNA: TGTGCCAGCAGCCAATTCGGAGGGAAGGGAAATTCACCCCTCCACTTT. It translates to CASSQFGGKGNSPLHF.

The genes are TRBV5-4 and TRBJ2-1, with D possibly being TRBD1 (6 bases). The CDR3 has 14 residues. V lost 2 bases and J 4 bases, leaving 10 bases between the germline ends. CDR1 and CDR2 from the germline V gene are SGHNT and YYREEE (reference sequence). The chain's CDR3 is CASSFQGGYNEQFF. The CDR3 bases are TGTGCCAGCAGCTTTCAAGGGGGTTACAATGAGCAGTTCTTC.

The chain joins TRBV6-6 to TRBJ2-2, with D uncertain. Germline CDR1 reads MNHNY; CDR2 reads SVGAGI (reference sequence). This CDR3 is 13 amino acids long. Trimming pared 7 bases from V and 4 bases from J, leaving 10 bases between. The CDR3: CASTHFFTGELFF. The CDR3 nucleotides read TGTGCCAGCACGCACTTCTTCACCGGGGAGCTGTTTTTT.

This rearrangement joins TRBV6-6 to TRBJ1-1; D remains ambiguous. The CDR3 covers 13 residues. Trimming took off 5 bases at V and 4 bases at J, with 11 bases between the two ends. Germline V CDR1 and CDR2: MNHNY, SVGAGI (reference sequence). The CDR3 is CASSDPGRTEAFF. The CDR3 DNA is TGTGCCAGCAGTGACCCCGGACGCACTGAAGCTTTCTTT.

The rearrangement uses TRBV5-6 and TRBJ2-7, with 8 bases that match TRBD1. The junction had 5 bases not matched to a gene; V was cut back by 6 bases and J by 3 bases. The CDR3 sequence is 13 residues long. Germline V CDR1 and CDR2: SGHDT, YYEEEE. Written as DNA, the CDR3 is TGTGCCAGCATGAGACAGGGGTTCTACGAGCAGTACTTC. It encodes CASMRQGFYEQYF. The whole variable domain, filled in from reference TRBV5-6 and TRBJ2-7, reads DAGVTQSPTHLIKTRGQQVTLRCSPKSGHDTVSWYQQALGQGPQFIFQYYEEEERQRGNFPDRFSGHQFPNYSSELNVNALLLGDSALYLCASMRQGFYEQYFGPGTRLTVT.

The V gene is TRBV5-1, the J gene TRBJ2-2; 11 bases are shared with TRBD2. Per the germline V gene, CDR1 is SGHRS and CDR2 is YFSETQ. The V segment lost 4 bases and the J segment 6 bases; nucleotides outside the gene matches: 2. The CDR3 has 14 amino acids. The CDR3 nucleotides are TGCGCCAGCAGCCTTAGCGGGGGGGCCGGGGAGCTGTTTTTT. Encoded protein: CASSLSGGAGELFF.

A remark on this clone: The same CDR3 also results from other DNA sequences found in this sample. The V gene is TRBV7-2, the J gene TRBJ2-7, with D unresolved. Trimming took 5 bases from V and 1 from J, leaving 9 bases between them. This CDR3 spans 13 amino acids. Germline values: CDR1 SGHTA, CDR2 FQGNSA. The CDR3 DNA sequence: TGTGCCAGCAGCGTCGGGTCATCCTACGAGCAGTACTTC. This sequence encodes CASSVGSSYEQYF. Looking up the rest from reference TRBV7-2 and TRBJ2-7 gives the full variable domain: GAGVSQSPSNKVTEKGKDVELRCDPISGHTALYWYRQSLGQGLEFLIYFQGNSAPDKSGLPSDRFSAERTGGSVSTLTIQRTQQEDSAVYLCASSVGSSYEQYFGPGTRLTVT.

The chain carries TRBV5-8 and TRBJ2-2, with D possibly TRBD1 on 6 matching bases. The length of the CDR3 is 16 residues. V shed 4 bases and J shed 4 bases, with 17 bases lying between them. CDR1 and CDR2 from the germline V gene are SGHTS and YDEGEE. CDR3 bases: TGTGCCAGCAGCCATTTCAGGGGTGGGAGCACCGGGGAGCTGTTTTTT. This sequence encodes CASSHFRGGSTGELFF.

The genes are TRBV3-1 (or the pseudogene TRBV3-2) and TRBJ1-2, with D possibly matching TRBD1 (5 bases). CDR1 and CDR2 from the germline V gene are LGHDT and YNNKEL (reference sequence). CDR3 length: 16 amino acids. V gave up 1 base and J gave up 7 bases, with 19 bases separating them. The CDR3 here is CASSQVSGGSLRGYTF. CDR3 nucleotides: TGTGCCAGCAGCCAAGTCTCGGGGGGGAGCTTACGTGGCTACACCTTC.

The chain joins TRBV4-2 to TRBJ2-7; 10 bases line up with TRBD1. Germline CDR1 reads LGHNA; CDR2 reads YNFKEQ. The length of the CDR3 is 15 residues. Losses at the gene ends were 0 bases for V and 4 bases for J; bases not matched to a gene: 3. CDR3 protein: CASSQDDRGQYEQYF. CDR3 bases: TGTGCCAGCAGCCAAGACGACAGGGGGCAATACGAGCAGTACTTC.

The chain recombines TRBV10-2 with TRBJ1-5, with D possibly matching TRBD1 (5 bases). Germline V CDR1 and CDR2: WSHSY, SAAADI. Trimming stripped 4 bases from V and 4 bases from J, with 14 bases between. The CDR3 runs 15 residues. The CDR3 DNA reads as TGCGCCAGCAGTGTGACCGGGGCAAATAATCAGCCCCAGCATTTT. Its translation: CASSVTGANNQPQHF.

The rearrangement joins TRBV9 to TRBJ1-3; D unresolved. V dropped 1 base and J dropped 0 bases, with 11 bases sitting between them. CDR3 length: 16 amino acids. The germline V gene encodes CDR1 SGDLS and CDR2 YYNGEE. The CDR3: CASSVRGDRSGNTIYF. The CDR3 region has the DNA TGTGCCAGCAGCGTACGAGGAGACCGCTCTGGAAACACCATATATTTT.

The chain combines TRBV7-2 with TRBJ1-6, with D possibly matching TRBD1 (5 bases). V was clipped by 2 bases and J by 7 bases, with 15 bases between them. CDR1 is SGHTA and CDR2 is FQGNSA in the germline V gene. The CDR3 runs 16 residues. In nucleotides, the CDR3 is TGTGCCAGCAGCTTATTTAACAGACAGCCCAATTCACCCCTCCACTTT. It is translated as CASSLFNRQPNSPLHF.

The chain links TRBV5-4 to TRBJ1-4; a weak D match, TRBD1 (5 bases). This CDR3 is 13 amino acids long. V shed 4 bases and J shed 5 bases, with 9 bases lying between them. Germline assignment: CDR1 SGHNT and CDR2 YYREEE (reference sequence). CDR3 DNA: TGTGCCAGCAGCCGGGGGGGAAATGAAAAACTGTTTTTT. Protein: CASSRGGNEKLFF.

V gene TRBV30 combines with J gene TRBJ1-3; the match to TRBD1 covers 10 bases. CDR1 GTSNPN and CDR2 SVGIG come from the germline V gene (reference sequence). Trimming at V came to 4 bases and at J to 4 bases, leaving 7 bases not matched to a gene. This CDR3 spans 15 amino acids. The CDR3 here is CAWTRGQGSGNTIYF. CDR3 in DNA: TGTGCCTGGACTCGGGGACAGGGGTCAGGAAACACCATATATTTT.

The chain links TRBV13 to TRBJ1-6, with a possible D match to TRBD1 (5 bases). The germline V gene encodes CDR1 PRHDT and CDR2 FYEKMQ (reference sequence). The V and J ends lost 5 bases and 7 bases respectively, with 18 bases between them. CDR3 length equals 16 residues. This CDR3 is CASSTRRGSRNSPLHF. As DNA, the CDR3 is TGTGCCAGCAGCACCCGCCGGGGCTCGCGGAATTCACCCCTCCACTTT.